This TCR beta chain appears in the sequencing data of a study of Ad26.COV2.S vaccination and SARS-CoV-2 variants. Across the study: The study gave Ad26.COV2.S intramuscularly, once or twice 56 days apart.

Trimming removed 0 bases from V and 2 bases from J, with 9 bases in between. The CDR3 has 14 amino acids. Germline V lookup: CDR1 SGDLS, CDR2 YYNGEE. Treatment: around 19 received Ad26.COV2.S at low or high dose, single or two shots; about 5 received placebo; per-sample allocation not given. Samples were taken on day 63 after the first vaccine or placebo injection. TCRdb's copy holds only in-frame clones and misses some; the assay was immunoSEQ multiplex PCR. The sample lists roughly 350,000 clones; around 89% were seen once. V gene TRBV9 combines with J gene TRBJ2-7, with D possibly matching TRBD2 (5 bases). Specimen: peripheral blood, collected in a trial of Ad26.COV2.S vaccine versus placebo. The clonotype originates from a person between 18 and 59 years old who received the Ad26.COV2.S COVID-19 vaccine or a placebo. The CDR3 spells CASSVDGRTYEQYF. The CDR3 DNA follows: TGTGCCAGCAGCGTAGATGGGAGAACCTACGAGCAGTACTTC.